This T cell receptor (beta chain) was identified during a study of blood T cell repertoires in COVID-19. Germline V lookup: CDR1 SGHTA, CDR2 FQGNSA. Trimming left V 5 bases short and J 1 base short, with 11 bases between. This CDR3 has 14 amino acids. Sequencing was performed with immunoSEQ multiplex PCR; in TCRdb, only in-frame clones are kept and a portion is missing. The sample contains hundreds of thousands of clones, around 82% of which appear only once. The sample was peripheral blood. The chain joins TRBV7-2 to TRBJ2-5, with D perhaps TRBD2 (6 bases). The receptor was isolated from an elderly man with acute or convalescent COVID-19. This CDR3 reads CASSLTRLQETQYF. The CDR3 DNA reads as TGTGCCAGCAGCCTGACTAGACTCCAAGAGACCCAGTACTTC.